These 14 T cell receptor beta chains came from one sample sequenced in a study of T cells in Graves' hyperthyroidism and ophthalmopathy. From RNA transcripts, TCR beta CDR3 regions were amplified. The HTBI primer set drove a first-round RT-PCR of the TCR CDR3. Using its own MiXCR run on the multiplex PCR reads, TCRdb lists one record per CDR3 protein. Of hundreds of thousands of distinct CDR3 sequences listed, 45% are singletons. The sequencing input was peripheral blood or thyroid tissue (not recorded which). The source is an adult man with Graves' disease, either hyperthyroidism or ophthalmopathy (not recorded which).

The J gene is TRBJ2-5, the V gene TRBV9; tentatively, D is TRBD1 (6 bases). Germline assignment: CDR1 SGDLS and CDR2 YYNGEE. The CDR3 length is 15 residues. V lost 2 bases and J 1 base, leaving 12 bases between the germline ends. DNA of the CDR3: TGTGCCAGCAGCGTTGACAACAGGGTCCAAGAGACCCAGTACTTC. This sequence encodes CASSVDNRVQETQYF.

The gene calls are TRBV10-3 and TRBJ2-7; D is possibly TRBD1 (6 bases). The V gene lost 5 bases and the J gene lost 4 bases, with 18 bases spanning the gap. CDR3 length: 15 residues. Germline CDR1 reads ENHRY; CDR2 reads SYGVKD. The CDR3 DNA reads as TGTGCCATCAGTCAGAGGCAGGGGCGCTCTTACGAGCAGTACTTC. This sequence encodes CAISQRQGRSYEQYF.

This chain uses TRBV6-9 with TRBJ2-7; 8 bases map to TRBD2. The germline CDR1 and CDR2 sequences are MNHGY and SVAAGI. The J segment lost 3 bases and the V segment lost 5 bases, leaving 6 bases of the junction unmatched. The CDR3 is 14 amino acids. CDR3: CASSDGTRYYEQYF. The CDR3 coding sequence is TGTGCCAGCAGTGATGGGACTAGGTACTACGAGCAGTACTTC.

The chain is built from TRBV28 and TRBJ1-5, with D uncertain. The germline CDR1 and CDR2 sequences are MDHEN and SYDVKM. Trimming took off 6 bases at V and 4 bases at J, with 16 bases between the two ends. CDR3 length equals 15 residues. The CDR3 DNA reads as TGTGCCAGCAGACTAGGACGAGGGATTAATCAGCCCCAGCATTTT. Amino acids: CASRLGRGINQPQHF. Full variable domain (outside the CDR3, taken from reference TRBV28 and TRBJ1-5): DVKVTQSSRYLVKRTGEKVFLECVQDMDHENMFWYRQDPGLGLRLIYFSYDVKMKEKGDIPEGYSVSREKKERFSLILESASTNQTSMYLCASRLGRGINQPQHFGDGTRLSIL.

This clonotype has a count of ten or more. V gene TRBV29-1 combines with J gene TRBJ1-2; unclear D gene. Germline lookup yields CDR1 SQVTM and CDR2 ANQGSEA. This CDR3 has 15 amino acids. V lost 0 bases to trimming and J lost 2 bases, with 13 bases between them. As DNA, the CDR3 is TGCAGCGTTGAAGATCAAGGGCCCCCCAACTATGGCTACACCTTC. As protein: CSVEDQGPPNYGYTF. The full variable domain, with the rest looked up from reference TRBV29-1 and TRBJ1-2, is SAVISQKPSRDICQRGTSLTIQCQVDSQVTMMFWYRQQPGQSLTLIATANQGSEATYESGFVIDKFPISRPNLTFSTLTVSNMSPEDSSIYLCSVEDQGPPNYGYTFGSGTRLTVV.

This clonotype was seen ten or more times. The chain links TRBV10-3 to TRBJ1-5; D is undetermined. The CDR3 contains 13 residues. V dropped 6 bases and J dropped 0 bases, with 6 bases sitting between them. From germline, CDR1 is ENHRY and CDR2 SYGVKD. The CDR3 here is CAIREGSNQPQHF. CDR3 in DNA: TGTGCCATCAGGGAGGGTAGCAATCAGCCCCAGCATTTT.

The chain employs TRBV29-1 and TRBJ2-3; possibly TRBD1 or TRBD2 for D (6 bases each). The V end was cut by 2 bases, the J end by 8 bases, with 17 bases between. Germline lookup yields CDR1 SQVTM and CDR2 ANQGSEA. The CDR3 covers 14 residues. CDR3 nucleotide sequence: TGCAGCGTTGAATTACGGGGGACACCTCCTACGCAGTATTTT. Translated: CSVELRGTPPTQYF.

The chain's CDR3 is CASTRQGQGVGGYTF. The DNA of the CDR3 is TGTGCCAGCACTCGACAGGGACAGGGGGTTGGTGGCTACACCTTC. J is TRBJ1-2 and V is TRBV2; 11 positions match TRBD1. The V and J ends lost 7 bases and 7 bases, in that order; junction bases with no gene match: 11. This CDR3 is 15 amino acids long. CDR1 and CDR2 from the germline V gene are SNHLY and FYNNEI.

The chain has TRBV2 and TRBJ1-5; 7 nucleotides align to TRBD1. Trimming cost V 4 bases and J 2 bases; bases outside gene matches: 11. Looked up from germline, CDR1 is SNHLY and CDR2 is FYNNEI. The CDR3 sequence is 17 residues long. CDR3 DNA: TGTGCCAGCAGTGCAGAAGAGGGGGCCGGGCGCAATCAGCCCCAGCATTTT. It specifies CASSAEEGAGRNQPQHF.

The chain carries TRBV10-3 and TRBJ2-5; 9 bases are shared with TRBD1. The J call may be in error: the DNA end matches TRBJ2-7 better. CDR1 is ENHRY, CDR2 SYGVKD, per germline. This CDR3 is built from 15 residues. CDR3 in DNA: TGTGCCATCAGATCGGACAGGGGCAGTCTTTACGAGCAGTACTTC. Translated: CAIRSDRGSLYEQYF.

This clonotype was recorded a few times. The chain joins TRBV19 to TRBJ1-2; 9 nucleotides agree with TRBD1. J gave up 4 bases and V 0 bases, and 6 bases lay outside the gene matches. This CDR3 region has 16 residues. From germline, CDR1 is LNHDA and CDR2 SQIVND (reference sequence). CDR3 nucleotides: TGTGCCAGTAGTATAGACCGGGACAGGGCAATCTATGGCTACACCTTC. Its translation is CASSIDRDRAIYGYTF.

This clonotype was counted once. The chain is built from TRBV7-8 and TRBJ1-2; D possibly corresponds to TRBD1 (6 bases). This CDR3 has 14 amino acids. The germline V gene has CDR1 SGHVS and CDR2 FQNEAQ. V lost 6 bases, J lost 6 bases, and 17 bases lay in between. CDR3 sequence reads: CASSEAIRGNGYTF. CDR3 sequence (DNA): TGTGCCAGCAGTGAAGCCATCAGGGGTAATGGCTACACCTTC.

V is TRBV20-1 and J is TRBJ2-5; TRBD2 aligns across 10 bases. TRBJ2-1 matches the DNA end more closely, so the J call is doubtful. The CDR3 spans 14 residues. Germline-derived CDR1 and CDR2 are DFQATT and SNEGSKA (reference sequence). The CDR3 is CSALGLAIHNEQFF. DNA of the CDR3: TGCAGTGCCTTGGGACTAGCGATACACAATGAGCAGTTCTTC.

The rearrangement links TRBV7-2 to TRBJ1-5; D not resolved. The CDR3 sequence is 14 residues long. From germline, CDR1 is SGHTA and CDR2 FQGNSA. Between the trimmed V and J ends, which lost 6 bases and 3 bases, there was a span of 12 bases. CDR3 nucleotides: TGTGCCAGCAGTCAGTCTGGGATCAATCAGCCCCAGCATTTT. Amino acid sequence: CASSQSGINQPQHF.